One TCR beta chain is described in this entry. Per the study methods: By means of reference gene primer amplification, nucleated cell counts were estimated. Clones were read by immunoSEQ multiplex PCR, and TCRdb kept only the in-frame ones, dropping some. Clone size and the V and J calls come from that table; the DNA yielded D and trimming. The sample has 200,000 or so clones, about 82% seen once. This CDR3 comprises 15 residues. Germline loops: CDR1 KGHDR, CDR2 SFDVKD. The V and J ends lost 5 bases and 3 bases respectively, with 14 bases between them. The sample is drawn from a study of blood T cell repertoires in COVID-19. As for the study in general: Specimens from acute and convalescent COVID-19 originated in the United States, Italy and Spain. Sources were T cells, B-cell-depleted T cells, or PBMCs; the material itself was cDNA or gDNA.

Specimen: peripheral blood. This receptor was obtained from a woman of 80 years or more with acute or convalescent COVID-19. This chain joins TRBV24-1 and TRBJ2-3, with D maybe TRBD2 (6 bases). CDR3 loop: CATSGSLASTDTQYF. The CDR3 nucleotides read TGTGCCACCAGTGGATCTCTAGCGTCTACAGATACGCAGTATTTT.